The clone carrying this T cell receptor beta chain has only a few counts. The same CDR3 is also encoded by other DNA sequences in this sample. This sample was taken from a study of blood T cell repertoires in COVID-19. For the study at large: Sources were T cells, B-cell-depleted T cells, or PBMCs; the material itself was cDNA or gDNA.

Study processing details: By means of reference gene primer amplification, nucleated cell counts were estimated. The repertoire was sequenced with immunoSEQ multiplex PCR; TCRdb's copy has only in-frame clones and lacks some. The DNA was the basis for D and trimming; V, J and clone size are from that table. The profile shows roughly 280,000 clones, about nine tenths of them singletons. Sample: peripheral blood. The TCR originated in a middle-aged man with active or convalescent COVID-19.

The CDR3 sequence: CASSSDRGLETQYF. In DNA, the CDR3 is TGTGCCAGCAGTTCGGACAGGGGTTTGGAGACCCAGTACTTC. The V and J genes are TRBV27 and TRBJ2-5, with 9 bases matching TRBD1. This CDR3 is built from 14 residues. Unmatched junction bases numbered 5, after V lost 4 bases and J lost 5 bases. Germline CDR1 reads MNHEY; CDR2 reads SMNVEV (reference sequence).